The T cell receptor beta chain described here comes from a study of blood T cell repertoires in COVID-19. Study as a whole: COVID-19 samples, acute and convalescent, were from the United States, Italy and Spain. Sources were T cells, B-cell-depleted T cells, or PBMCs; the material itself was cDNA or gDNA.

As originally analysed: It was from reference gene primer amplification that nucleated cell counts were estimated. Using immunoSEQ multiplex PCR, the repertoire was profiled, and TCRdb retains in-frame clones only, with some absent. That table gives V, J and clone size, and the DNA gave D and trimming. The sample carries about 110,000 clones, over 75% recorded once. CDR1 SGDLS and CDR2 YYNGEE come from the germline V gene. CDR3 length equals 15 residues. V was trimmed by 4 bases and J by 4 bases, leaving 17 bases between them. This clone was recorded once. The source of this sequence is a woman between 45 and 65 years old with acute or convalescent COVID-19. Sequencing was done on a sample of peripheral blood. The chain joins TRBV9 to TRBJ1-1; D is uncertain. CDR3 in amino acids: CASSSSPTWSTEAFF. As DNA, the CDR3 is TGTGCCAGCAGCTCATCACCAACATGGAGCACTGAAGCTTTCTTT.